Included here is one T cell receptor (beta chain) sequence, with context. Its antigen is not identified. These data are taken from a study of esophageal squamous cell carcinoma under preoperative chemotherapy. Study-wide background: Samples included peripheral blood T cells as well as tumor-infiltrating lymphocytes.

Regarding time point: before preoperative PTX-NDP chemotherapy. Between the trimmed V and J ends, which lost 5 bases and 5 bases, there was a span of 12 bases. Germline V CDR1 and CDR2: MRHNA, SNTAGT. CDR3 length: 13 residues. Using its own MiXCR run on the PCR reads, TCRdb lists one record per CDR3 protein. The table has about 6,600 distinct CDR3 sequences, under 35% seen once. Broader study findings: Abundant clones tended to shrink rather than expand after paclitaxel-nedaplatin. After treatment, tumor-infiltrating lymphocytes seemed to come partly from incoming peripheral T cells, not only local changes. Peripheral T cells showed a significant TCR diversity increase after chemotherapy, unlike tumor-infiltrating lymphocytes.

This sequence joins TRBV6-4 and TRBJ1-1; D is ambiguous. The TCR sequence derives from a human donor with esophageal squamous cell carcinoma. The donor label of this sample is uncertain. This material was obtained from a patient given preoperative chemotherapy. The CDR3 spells CASSPREGTEAFF. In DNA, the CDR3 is TGTGCCAGCAGTCCGAGGGAGGGTACTGAAGCTTTCTTT.